The 27 T cell receptor delta chains listed next were all sequenced from one sample in a study of Vδ1+ human thymocytes. Study-wide results and caveats: Thymic TRG and TRD repertoires appeared highly polyclonal, with Gaussian CDR3 length distributions.

The template was reverse-transcribed extracted RNA. CDR3 amplicons came from multiplex PCR with pooled V-gene forward and constant-region reverse primers. TCRdb made new clone calls on the multiplex PCR reads using CATT. The data show 70,000 to 90,000 delta-chain clones, with 30% to 45% seen just once and roughly 0.25% held by the top ten. Their target antigens are unknown. Sequenced sample: Vdelta1+ gamma-delta thymocytes from the thymus. As for subset: FACS-sorted CD3+ TCRalphabeta- TCRVdelta1+ TCRVdelta2- thymocytes. The receptors stem from a boy in the first two years of life who had congenital heart surgery.

The rearrangement links TRDV1 to TRDJ1; D is ambiguous. The CDR3 sequence is 13 residues long. Trimming took 1 base from V and 3 from J, leaving 6 bases between them. The germline V gene encodes CDR1 TSWWSYY and CDR2 QGS. The CDR3 bases are TGTGCTCTTGGGGAACCCCCCCCCGATAAACTCATCTTT. This translates into CALGEPPPDKLIF.

Concerning this clone itself: The identical CDR3 is also encoded by other nucleotide sequences in the sample. The chain carries TRDV1 and TRDJ1; D might be TRDD2 (5 bases). Looked up from germline, CDR1 is TSWWSYY and CDR2 is QGS. The CDR3 has 17 amino acids. The V end lost 3 bases, the J end lost 3 bases, and 20 bases lay between the germline ends. This CDR3 reads CALGDTKFLRRADKLIF. CDR3 DNA: TGTGCTCTTGGGGATACGAAGTTCCTGCGTCGAGCCGATAAACTCATCTTT.

This chain joins TRDV1 and TRDJ1, with D unclear. The CDR3 runs to 21 residues. V lost 0 bases, J lost 3 bases, and 29 bases lay in between. Germline V gene data show CDR1 as TSWWSYY and CDR2 as QGS. The CDR3 loop reads CALGELSFRSGSEKDPDKLIF. For the CDR3, the DNA is TGTGCTCTTGGGGAACTTTCGTTCCGGAGCGGGTCGGAGAAGGACCCCGATAAACTCATCTTT.

The sample holds a few counts of this clone. The chain links TRDV2 to TRDJ3; 9 bases line up with TRDD3. Trimming removed 0 bases from V and 0 bases from J; junction bases left unmatched: 14. From germline, CDR1 is GEAIGNYY and CDR2 EKD. CDR3 size: 22 residues. CDR3 DNA: TGTGCCTGTGACACCGGCGGGGTTGGGGGATATTCACGCTCCTGGGACACCCGACAGATGTTTTTC. It is translated as CACDTGGVGGYSRSWDTRQMFF.

This clone was counted only a few times. The chain couples TRDV1 to TRDJ1, with D tentatively TRDD3 (6 bases). Germline CDR1 reads TSWWSYY; CDR2 reads QGS. The CDR3 is 15 residues long. V lost 9 bases and J lost 0, with 17 bases in between. CDR3 in amino acids: CALIVGVPYTDKLIF. In nucleotides, the CDR3 is TGTGCTCTGATAGTGGGGGTTCCGTACACCGATAAACTCATCTTT.

J is TRDJ1 and V is TRDV1; D assignment may be TRDD1 or TRDD3 (5 bases each). CDR1 TSWWSYY and CDR2 QGS come from the germline V gene. Trimming took 5 bases from V and 0 from J, leaving 28 bases between them. The CDR3 runs to 20 residues. CDR3 amino acids: CALGYYRKIQLGSYTDKLIF. In DNA, the CDR3 is TGTGCTCTTGGGTATTATCGCAAAATACAATTGGGGTCATACACCGATAAACTCATCTTT.

This clone was observed a few times. The V call is TRDV1, the J call TRDJ1; 9 nucleotides line up with TRDD2. The germline V gene has CDR1 TSWWSYY and CDR2 QGS. This CDR3 has 18 residues. Trimming at V came to 1 base and at J to 8 bases, leaving 17 bases not matched to a gene. As DNA, the CDR3 is TGTGCTCTTGGGGAACCCCCTTCCTACCACTGGGCCCGGGTGAAACTCATCTTT. Translating it yields CALGEPPSYHWARVKLIF.

The chain carries TRDV1 and TRDJ1, with 8 bases identical to TRDD3. CDR3 length: 17 residues. CDR1 and CDR2 (germline): TSWWSYY, QGS. The junction had 15 bases not matched to a gene; V was cut back by 9 bases and J by 0 bases. CDR3 DNA sequence: TGTGCTCTCCTGGGCTCCGTACTGGGGGGCAACACCGATAAACTCATCTTT. Its translation is CALLGSVLGGNTDKLIF.

The gene calls are TRDV1 and TRDJ1; tentatively, D is TRDD3 (5 bases). The germline V and J ends were trimmed by 4 bases and 1 base, with 22 bases remaining between them. Germline CDR1 is TSWWSYY and CDR2 is QGS. CDR3 length: 18 residues. The CDR3 nucleotides are TGTGCTCTTGGGGCCACCTGGGTCCCCCGATTAACCACCGATAAACTCATCTTT. This encodes CALGATWVPRLTTDKLIF.

This clone has just a few counts. An end of the junction does not agree with germline; a read error may underlie this. This rearrangement joins TRDV1 to TRDJ1, with 7 bases aligning to TRDD3. Germline-derived CDR1 and CDR2 are TSWWSYY and QGS. CDR3 size: 23 residues. The CDR3 loop is CALGEPPLHVLGTLPPITDKLIF. DNA of the CDR3: TGTGCTCTTGGGGAACCCCCCCTCCATGTACTGGGGACCCTCCCTCCCATCACCGATAAACTCATCTTC.

The gene calls are TRDV1 and TRDJ1; tentative D call: TRDD1 (5 bases). In germline, CDR1 is TSWWSYY, CDR2 QGS. Trimming took off 5 bases at V and 0 bases at J, with 13 bases between the two ends. The CDR3 runs to 15 residues. The CDR3: CALGRNPLNTDKLIF. The DNA of the CDR3 is TGTGCTCTTGGGAGAAATCCCCTCAACACCGATAAACTCATCTTT.

This sequence joins TRDV1 and TRDJ1, with D possibly matching TRDD3 (6 bases). The CDR3 has 18 residues. Trimming pared 0 bases from V and 0 bases from J, leaving 17 bases between. The germline CDR1 and CDR2 sequences are TSWWSYY and QGS. CDR3 bases: TGTGCTCTTGGGGAACTAGAAATGCGGGGGACGTACACCGATAAACTCATCTTT. Its protein product is CALGELEMRGTYTDKLIF.

In this sample, this clone turned up a few times. This chain uses TRDV1 with TRDJ1; the D is unclear. Trimming stripped 7 bases from V and 4 bases from J, with 13 bases between. CDR1 TSWWSYY and CDR2 QGS come from the germline V gene. This CDR3 comprises 13 residues. CDR3 protein: CALAYLPLDKLIF. In nucleotides, the CDR3 is TGTGCTCTTGCCTATCTACCCCTCGATAAACTCATCTTT.

The genes are TRDV1 and TRDJ1; TRDD3 aligns across 10 bases. The germline V gene has CDR1 TSWWSYY and CDR2 QGS. The CDR3 is 17 residues long. The ends lost 2 bases at V and 9 bases at J; junction bases unmatched: 15. The CDR3 spells CALGEKTGDTRRLELIF. DNA for the CDR3: TGTGCTCTTGGGGAAAAGACGGGGGATACGAGAAGATTGGAACTCATCTTT.

This clone appeared a single time. The chain has TRDV1 and TRDJ1, with 9 bases fitting TRDD3. Per germline, CDR1 TSWWSYY and CDR2 QGS. V lost 1 base and J lost 5; bases outside the gene matches: 35. CDR3 length equals 25 residues. The DNA for the CDR3 is TGTGCTCTTGGGGAACCCTCCATTTTCCCTTACCGGGGGATACCTCTGGTGGAACCGCCGGATAAACTCATCTTT. This codes for CALGEPSIFPYRGIPLVEPPDKLIF.

The chain combines TRDV1 with TRDJ1, with 11 bases identical to TRDD3. V was pared by 0 bases and J by 0 bases, with 33 bases of the junction left unmatched. Germline assignment: CDR1 TSWWSYY and CDR2 QGS. This CDR3 region has 27 residues. In DNA, the CDR3 is TGTGCTCTTGGGGAACTGAAGACCCGAGCTTACTGGGGGATATCTGGACGGGCTACCTTGTACACCGATAAACTCATCTTT. Its protein is CALGELKTRAYWGISGRATLYTDKLIF.

This clone was observed a handful of times. Other nucleotide sequences from this sample produce the same CDR3. This chain joins TRDV1 and TRDJ1; 9 nucleotides match TRDD3. CDR1 and CDR2 (germline): TSWWSYY, QGS. J lost 1 base, V lost 4 bases, and 13 bases had no gene match. CDR3 length: 18 residues. The CDR3 sequence is CALGAPDLGDPLTDKLIF. For the CDR3, the DNA is TGTGCTCTTGGGGCACCAGATCTGGGGGATCCTCTCACCGATAAACTCATCTTT.

This clone turned up a few times. This chain links TRDV1 with TRDJ1; possible D gene TRDD3, 6 bases. Germline V lookup: CDR1 TSWWSYY, CDR2 QGS. V shed 0 bases and J shed 0 bases, with 29 bases lying between them. The CDR3 spans 22 residues. This CDR3 is CALGELTSPGGRAWSYTDKLIF. Written as DNA, the CDR3 is TGTGCTCTTGGGGAACTCACTTCTCCCGGGGGACGGGCGTGGTCGTACACCGATAAACTCATCTTT.

This rearrangement joins TRDV1 to TRDJ1; unclear D gene. V was trimmed by 4 bases and J by 10 bases, leaving 34 bases between them. The CDR3 consists of 19 residues. Germline-derived CDR1 and CDR2 are TSWWSYY and QGS. The CDR3 region is CALGANNHFVHASFRLLIF. CDR3 nucleotide sequence: TGTGCTCTTGGGGCAAACAACCACTTCGTCCACGCTTCTTTTAGGCTACTCATCTTT.

This clone was counted a few times. The chain has TRDV1 and TRDJ1; no reliable D call. The CDR3 sequence is 20 residues long. Per the germline V gene, CDR1 is TSWWSYY and CDR2 is QGS. Between the trimmed V and J ends, which lost 1 base and 1 base, there was a span of 25 bases. CDR3 residues: CALGERSEKFRATATDKLIF. The CDR3 coding sequence is TGTGCTCTTGGGGAACGATCCGAAAAGTTCCGGGCCACTGCCACCGATAAACTCATCTTT.

This clone was seen only a few times. The J gene is TRDJ1, the V gene TRDV1; 8 bases align to TRDD3. This CDR3 is 20 amino acids long. Looked up from germline, CDR1 is TSWWSYY and CDR2 is QGS. The V segment lost 1 base and the J segment 0 bases; nucleotides outside the gene matches: 16. The chain's CDR3 is CALGERLLLSGGAYTDKLIF. CDR3 sequence (DNA): TGTGCTCTTGGGGAACGCCTTCTCCTTTCTGGGGGAGCCTACACCGATAAACTCATCTTT.

V gene TRDV1 combines with J gene TRDJ1, with a weak D call TRDD3 (5 bases). The CDR3 runs to 15 residues. V dropped 0 bases and J dropped 4 bases, with 12 bases sitting between them. The V gene's germline CDR1 is TSWWSYY and CDR2 QGS. The CDR3 coding sequence is TGTGCTCTTGGGGAACTATATAGGGGGGGCGATAAACTCATCTTT. Protein sequence: CALGELYRGGDKLIF.

The chain carries TRDV1 and TRDJ1, with 7 bases fitting TRDD3. In germline, CDR1 is TSWWSYY, CDR2 QGS. This CDR3 is 15 amino acids long. V gave up 0 bases and J gave up 5 bases; unmatched junction bases: 6. CDR3 in DNA: TGTGCTCTTGGGGAACTCTATGGGGATAGGGATAAACTCATCTTT. Protein: CALGELYGDRDKLIF.

The chain couples TRDV1 to TRDJ1; 12 positions match TRDD3. Per germline, CDR1 TSWWSYY and CDR2 QGS. Unmatched junction bases numbered 15, after V lost 0 bases and J lost 4 bases. This CDR3 spans 20 amino acids. CDR3 residues: CALGELYQDPLGDTGDKLIF. The CDR3 coding sequence is TGTGCTCTTGGGGAACTTTATCAAGACCCCCTGGGGGATACGGGCGATAAACTCATCTTT.

The chain is built from TRDV1 and TRDJ1, with TRDD3 matching 8 bases. CDR3 length equals 16 residues. The germline gives CDR1 TSWWSYY, CDR2 QGS. The V segment lost 1 base and the J segment 0 bases; nucleotides outside the gene matches: 4. CDR3 amino acids: CALGERGIRDTDKLIF. DNA for the CDR3: TGTGCTCTTGGGGAACGAGGGATACGGGACACCGATAAACTCATCTTT.

V is TRDV1 and J is TRDJ1, with a possible D match to TRDD2 (5 bases). CDR1 TSWWSYY and CDR2 QGS come from the germline V gene. The V gene lost 3 bases and the J gene lost 2 bases, with 22 bases spanning the gap. The CDR3 consists of 18 residues. CDR3 protein: CALGDLLPPAIPTDKLIF. The CDR3 nucleotides read TGTGCTCTTGGGGACCTACTTCCCCCTGCAATACCGACCGATAAACTCATCTTT.

V gene TRDV1 combines with J gene TRDJ1; 9 positions match TRDD3. The CDR3 totals 19 residues. V was pared by 4 bases and J by 0 bases, with 15 bases of the junction left unmatched. Per germline, CDR1 TSWWSYY and CDR2 QGS. This CDR3 is CALGAGYNLLGEHTDKLIF. CDR3 nucleotides: TGTGCTCTTGGGGCGGGATACAATTTACTGGGGGAACACACCGATAAACTCATCTTT.